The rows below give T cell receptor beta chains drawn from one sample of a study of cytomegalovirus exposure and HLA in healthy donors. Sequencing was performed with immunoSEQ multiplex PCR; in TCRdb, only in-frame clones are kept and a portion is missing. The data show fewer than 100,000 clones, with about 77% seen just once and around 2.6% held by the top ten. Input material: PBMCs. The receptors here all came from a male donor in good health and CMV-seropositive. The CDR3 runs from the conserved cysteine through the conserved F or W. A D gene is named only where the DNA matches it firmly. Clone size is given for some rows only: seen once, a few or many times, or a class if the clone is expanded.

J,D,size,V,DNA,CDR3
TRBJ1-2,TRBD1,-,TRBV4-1,TGCGCCAGCAGACATACAGGGGGCCCCAACTATGGCTACACCTTC,CASRHTGGPNYGYTF
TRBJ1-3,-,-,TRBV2,TGTGCCAGCGAAGGCTTCGGTCGGCGGGCCGCCTCTGGAAACACCATATATTTT,CASEGFGRRAASGNTIYF
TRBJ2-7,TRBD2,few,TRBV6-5,TGTGCCAGCAGTTACTCACGCCAGGGAGGGCAGCAGTACTTC,CASSYSRQGGQQYF
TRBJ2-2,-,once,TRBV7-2,TGTGCCAGCAGCTTACTGAACACCGGGGAGCTGTTTTTT,CASSLLNTGELFF
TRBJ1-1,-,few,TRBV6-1,TGTGCCAGCAGATCTTCCGGGAACACTGAAGCTTTCTTT,CASRSSGNTEAFF
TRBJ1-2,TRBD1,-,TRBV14,TGTGCCAGCAGCCAAGATTACAGGGGACGCTATGGCTACACCTTC,CASSQDYRGRYGYTF
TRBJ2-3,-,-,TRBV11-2,TGTGCCAGCAGCCCCCGGCAGGGGCAGGTAGATACGCAGTATTTT,CASSPRQGQVDTQYF
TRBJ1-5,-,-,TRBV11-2,TGTGCCAGCAGCTTAGACAGGAGCAATCAGCCCCAGCATTTT,CASSLDRSNQPQHF
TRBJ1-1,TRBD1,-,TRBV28,TGTGCCAGCAGTGGGACAGCTTTGAACACTGAAGCTTTCTTT,CASSGTALNTEAFF
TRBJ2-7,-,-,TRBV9,TGTGCCAGCAGCTCCCGGGGAGACTACGAGCAGTACTTC,CASSSRGDYEQYF
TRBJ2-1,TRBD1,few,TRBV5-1,TGCGCCAGCAGCCACCCGACAGGGGGATGGAATGAGCAGTTCTTC,CASSHPTGGWNEQFF
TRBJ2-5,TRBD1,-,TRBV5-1,TGCGCCAGCAGCTTGGGCAGGGGGCTCCAAGAGACCCAGTACTTC,CASSLGRGLQETQYF
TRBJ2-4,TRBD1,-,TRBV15,TGTGCCACCAGCCGGACAGGAAAAAGCGAAAACATTCAGTACTTC,CATSRTGKSENIQYF
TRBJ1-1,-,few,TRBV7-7,TGTGCCAGCAGCCCTCTTGGTTTGCAGGATATTGAAGCTTTCTTT,CASSPLGLQDIEAFF
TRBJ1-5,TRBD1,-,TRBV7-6,TGTGCCAGCAGCGGTGACAGGGGGCGAAATCAGCCCCAGCATTTT,CASSGDRGRNQPQHF
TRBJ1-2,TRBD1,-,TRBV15,TGTGCCACCAGCTCCTGGGCAGGGGGCGTAGACTATGGCTACACCTTC,CATSSWAGGVDYGYTF
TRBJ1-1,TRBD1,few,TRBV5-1,TGCGCCAGCAGCTTCGGCCCGGACAGGGGGAACACTGAAGCTTTCTTT,CASSFGPDRGNTEAFF
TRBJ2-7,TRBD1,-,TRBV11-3,TGTGCCAGCAGCCCGAGCGGACAGGGGGAAGTCGAGCAGTACTTC,CASSPSGQGEVEQYF
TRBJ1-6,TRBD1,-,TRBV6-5,TGTGCCAGCAGTTATATCGCAGGGGGTGGTTCACCCCTCCACTTT,CASSYIAGGGSPLHF
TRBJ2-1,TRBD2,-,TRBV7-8,TGTGCCAGCAGCCCAAGGCTACTAGCGGGACCAAGAAACAATGAGCAGTTCTTC,CASSPRLLAGPRNNEQFF
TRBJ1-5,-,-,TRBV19,TGTGCCAGTAGAGGAGGTTTGGGGAGCAATCAGCCCCAGCATTTT,CASRGGLGSNQPQHF
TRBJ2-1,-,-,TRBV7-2,TGTGCCAGCAGCGCCGTCGGGGGAGCGCGGAATGAGCAGTTCTTC,CASSAVGGARNEQFF
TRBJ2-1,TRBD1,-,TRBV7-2,TGTGCCAGCAGCTTAGAGTTTTATAGGGACAGATACAATGAGCAGTTCTTC,CASSLEFYRDRYNEQFF
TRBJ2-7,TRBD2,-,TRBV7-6,TGTGCCAGCAGCCCAAGGACTAGCGGGCCATACGAGCAGTACTTC,CASSPRTSGPYEQYF
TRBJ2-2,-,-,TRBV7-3,TGTGCCAGCAGCTTAAAGTCTCTGTGGGGGTCGGGGGGCGCAACCGGGGAGCTGTTTTTT,CASSLKSLWGSGGATGELFF
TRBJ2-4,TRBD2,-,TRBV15,TGTGCCACCAGCAGAGAAACATCGGGAGGCAGGGCCAAAAACATTCAGTACTTC,CATSRETSGGRAKNIQYF
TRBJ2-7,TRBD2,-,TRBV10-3,TGTGCCATCAGTGACCCGGGACTAGCGGGAGGCGAGCAGTACTTC,CAISDPGLAGGEQYF
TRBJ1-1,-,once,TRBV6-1,TGTGCCAGCAGTGATCAGGGGAACACTGAAGCTTTCTTT,CASSDQGNTEAFF
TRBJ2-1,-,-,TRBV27,TGTGCCAGCAGTGTAAGTTCCAGCTCCTACAATGAGCAGTTCTTC,CASSVSSSSYNEQFF